This TCR beta chain came from a study of shared clonotypes between healthy human individuals. Study information: Donor composition was a couple of women and three men, aged 18 to 49. Overall study findings and caveats: Between a handful of donors, naive CD4 clonotypes were shared at a level of roughly 5.5%.

Repertoires were generated with immunoSEQ multiplex PCR, while TCRdb's copy carries only in-frame clones and drops some. The sample gives some 2,000,000 clones, about 95% of which show up once; roughly 1.1% is in the top ten. As to this clone: The antigen remains undetermined. Sequence at one end of the junction differs from germline and may be a read error.

The CDR3 is 13 amino acids. Germline CDR1 is MDHEN and CDR2 is SYDVKM. CD45RO-negative CD8 cells positively selected for CCR7 made up the naive population, which excluded terminally differentiated effector memory CD45RA+ cells. This receptor was taken from a young man in good health. V is TRBV28 and J is TRBJ1-2, with D perhaps matching TRBD1 (6 bases). The sequenced material came from naive CD8+ T cells sorted from blood. For the CDR3, the DNA is TGTGCCGGCAGTTTAGGGACACTCTATGGCTACACCTTC. Translated: CAGSLGTLYGYTF.